One TCR beta chain is described in this entry. The data belong to a study of control samples from healthy donors and cancer patients. Sequenced by immunoSEQ multiplex PCR; TCRdb stores in-frame clones only, minus some. The sample includes 120,000 to 150,000 clones, approximately 90% seen only once; the top ten take 8.5% to 9.5%. Germline V lookup: CDR1 SGHDT, CDR2 YYEEEE. This CDR3 has 14 residues. V was trimmed by 4 bases and J by 3 bases, leaving 11 bases between them. Specimen: blood. This chain connects TRBV5-6 to TRBJ1-3, with D maybe TRBD1 (6 bases). The origin of this receptor is a woman in her twenties or thirties in good health. CDR3 amino acids: CASSPTGYGNTIYF. In nucleotides, the CDR3 is TGTGCCAGCAGCCCCACAGGGTATGGAAACACCATATATTTT.